This T cell receptor beta chain was documented in a study of CD8+ T cells in alopecia areata (dated by TCRdb to 2016 to 2018). For the wider study: Treated patients were enrolled in an open-label pilot trial of oral tofacitinib at 5 to 10 mg twice daily for moderate-to-severe alopecia areata. Amplification of TCRbeta CDR3 regions was done by immunoSEQ multiplex PCR using 35 Vbeta forward primers and 13 Jbeta reverse primers. Clonality in the scalp was compared among normal scalp (n=4), patchy alopecia areata scalp (n=8), and alopecia totalis/universalis scalp (n=8). Biopsies were taken from tofacitinib-treated patients at baseline and again at 4 and 24 weeks into treatment, and several of those patients also had a later scalp biopsy. On the human side, TCRbeta sequencing was run on scalp tissue and on sorted CD4+ and CD8+ peripheral blood T cells from healthy controls and from alopecia areata patients with either patchy or totalis/universalis disease. Tofacitinib was administered for 6 to 18 months, and 6 months of follow-up off drug were then conducted to assess delayed response and recurrence. RNA came from the PAXgene miRNA kit for fixed scalp, the miRNeasy kit for PBMCs, and the RNeasy kit for mouse skin. To study T cell clonal expansion in alopecia areata, the researchers applied high-throughput TCRbeta sequencing to both the C3H/HeJ mouse model and human patients.

The library relied on the immunoSEQ multiplex PCR assay. For TCR sequencing, RNA was extracted from every sample and reverse transcribed into cDNA to serve as template. SuperScript III was used for first-strand cDNA synthesis, primed with a 2:1 mix of oligo-dT and random hexamers. A synthetic immune receptor repertoire was used to gauge amplification bias, and whatever bias remained was removed computationally. In the authors' own workflow: Raw reads were preprocessed to remove errors, and CDR3 was defined by IMGT conventions from the conserved cysteine to phenylalanine. Clonality was computed by normalizing Shannon entropy by log2 of the number of productive unique TCRs and subtracting the result from 1. Whether each scalp clone was CD4 or CD8 was inferred by checking scalp TCRbeta sequences against the CD4 and CD8 repertoires from sorted blood. TCRdb carries this immuneACCESS record with in-frame sequences only. Its versions omit some clonotypes, under half of them owing to an unresolved V gene in the studies checked, with the rest unexplained. V, J and clone size are taken as reported in that table, and D and trimming were inferred from the DNA itself. Within this sample are 200,000 or so clones, with 50% to 65% of them counted one time only. The ten top clones hold 0.45% of the sample.

The time point label on this specimen signifies: baseline before oral tofacitinib. From alopecia areata patients, peripheral blood was collected along with lesional scalp punch biopsies. After PBMCs were isolated by density centrifugation and stained for CD3, CD4 and CD8, a FACSAria was used to sort CD4+ and CD8+ T cells. What the study reported, not specific to this receptor: Compared with normal scalp, lesional scalp had higher clonality and more expanded CD8+ clones, particularly in alopecia totalis/universalis, a pattern that suggests antigenic drive. Shared TCR sequences between patients were less evident than in mice, which may be partly attributable to HLA diversity in the patient population. Resident alphabeta T cells in normal human skin are also sequenced, complicating scalp TCR repertoire analysis, unlike mouse skin dominated by gammadelta T cells.

Notes on this clone: Its antigen is still unknown. No much larger clonotype is one base removed from it; base qualities were not supplied.

Including cysteine and phenylalanine, the CDR3 has 14 amino acids. Here the CDR3 DNA is all that survives: 42 bases in frame from base 1. V is reduced by 2 bases and J by 7 bases, leaving a spacing of 17 bases between them. CDR1 GTSNPN and CDR2 SVGIG are derived from the germline V gene (reference sequence). In this chain, TRBV30 is recombined with TRBJ1-2; D gene: possibly TRBD1, on 5 matching bases. This sample comprised CD4+ T cells sorted from blood, obtained at week 0. The TCR sequence derives from a human donor with alopecia areata. The CDR3 amino acid sequence is: CAWSPLRGKGGYTF. The sequenced DNA: TGTGCCTGGAGTCCTCTGAGGGGAAAGGGTGGCTACACCTTC.